Sequencing of this T cell receptor beta chain was carried out in a study of regulatory T cells in long-lasting Graves disease. The study, taken as a whole, reports: Persistent Graves' disease cases displayed lower TCR diversity than newly diagnosed ones. There were preferences for TRBV28, TRBJ1-2 and TRBJ2-5 in persistent disease. Only peripheral blood was studied, not thyroid tissue.

This clonotype was detected ten times or more. Its antigen is not identified. Germline V gives CDR1 LNHDA, CDR2 SQIVND (reference sequence). V lost 3 bases and J lost 0; bases outside the gene matches: 10. The CDR3 covers 17 residues. The authors built TCR beta libraries using iRepertoire HTBI primers and Arm-PCR of CDR3 regions. Authors' processing steps: The samples yielded 50 to 80 TRBV and about 15 TRBJ segments. From the multiplex PCR reads, TCRdb called clonotypes with MiXCR, one entry per CDR3 protein. The V and J calls here are based on TCRdb, not the publication. The sample has a few hundred thousand distinct CDR3 sequences; 10% to 15% are singletons. As for time point: newly diagnosed GD, antithyroid drugs for less than 3 months. Construction of the TCR library relied on RNA isolated from PBMCs. This sample was shared with a second study, whose subject was T cells in Graves' hyperthyroidism and ophthalmopathy.

This TCR was sampled from a woman aged 18-29 years with Graves disease. The rearrangement uses TRBV19 and TRBJ1-1; 7 nucleotides match TRBD1. The sequenced sample was peripheral blood mononuclear cells (PBMCs), obtained at new diagnosis, from a patient treated with antithyroid drugs. In DNA, the CDR3 is TGTGCCAGTAGTATGGGGACAGCTTTTATTATGAACACTGAAGCTTTCTTT. This encodes CASSMGTAFIMNTEAFF.